These 25 T cell receptor beta chains were sequenced from one sample in a study of monozygotic twins with inflammatory bowel disease. TCRdb re-called the 5' RACE reads; every CDR3 protein appears as one record, without DNA. With 140,000 to 150,000 distinct CDR3 sequences in the sample, the ten largest clones hold more than 1%. The sequencing input was blood. These receptors all stem from a human donor with ulcerative colitis or Crohn's disease, or a healthy co-twin of an affected twin (not recorded which).

The rearrangement uses TRBV6-1 and TRBJ1-1; the D call from TCRdb, TRBD1, cannot be confirmed without DNA. The CDR3 is 14 amino acids. CDR1 and CDR2 (germline): MNHNS, SASEGT. CDR3 in amino acids: CASRSGTSNTEAFF.

The chain combines TRBV12-3 or TRBV12-4 with TRBJ1-6. CDR3 size: 15 residues. The CDR3 region is CASRPGESYNSPLHF.

The chain combines TRBV11-2 with TRBJ2-6. CDR1 SGHAT and CDR2 FQNNGV come from the germline V gene. The CDR3 totals 21 residues. Here the CDR3 reads CASSLEAWSEFGLSGANVLTF.

The gene calls are TRBV7-3 and TRBJ2-3. There are 17 residues in the CDR3. The germline gives CDR1 SGHTA, CDR2 FQGTGA. The chain's CDR3 is CASSKTAGWASTDTQYF.

The genes are TRBV20-1 and TRBJ2-1; TCRdb selects TRBD2, and the lack of DNA leaves this call unchecked. Germline V CDR1 and CDR2: DFQATT, SNEGSKA (reference sequence). The CDR3 sequence is 14 residues long. CDR3 in amino acids: CSAREGLAVSEQFF.

V usage is TRBV19 and J usage is TRBJ1-1; TCRdb outputs TRBD1, but without DNA this stays unchecked. Germline assignment: CDR1 LNHDA and CDR2 SQIVND (reference sequence). This CDR3 is built from 16 residues. Here the CDR3 reads CASSLRQTGGKPEAFF.

This chain joins TRBV29-1 and TRBJ2-1; TCRdb picks TRBD2, but there is no DNA to check that call. Germline V gives CDR1 SQVTM, CDR2 ANQGSEA. The CDR3 has 13 residues. CDR3 residues: CSVGLAGVNEQFF.

The CDR3 region is CASSLLDRVNEKLFF. The V gene is TRBV4-3, the J gene TRBJ1-4; without DNA, the TCRdb call of TRBD1 cannot be checked. The V gene's germline CDR1 is LGHNA and CDR2 YSLEER. The CDR3 has 15 residues.

This chain connects TRBV18 to TRBJ1-3. CDR3 size: 16 residues. Per germline, CDR1 KGHSH and CDR2 LQKENI. CDR3 sequence reads: CASSLSGWNPGNTIYF.

This chain uses TRBV6-5 with TRBJ1-3. Germline-derived CDR1 and CDR2 are MNHEY and SVGAGI. CDR3 length: 16 residues. CDR3 protein: CASSYSSMAGGNTIYF.

V gene TRBV7-2 combines with J gene TRBJ2-7; the D call from TCRdb, TRBD2, cannot be confirmed without DNA. Germline CDR1 and CDR2: SGHTA and FQGNSA. CDR3 length: 13 amino acids. CDR3: CASSFTGTREQYF.

The chain carries TRBV11-1 and TRBJ2-4; the D call of TRBD1 rests on TCRdb alone, since no DNA is present to check it. The CDR3 consists of 17 residues. Looked up from germline, CDR1 is SGHAT and CDR2 is FQDESV (reference sequence). The CDR3 loop is CASSSPGQGQAKNIQYF.

The chain employs TRBV5-1 and TRBJ1-4. The CDR3 contains 17 residues. Germline V gives CDR1 SGHRS, CDR2 YFSETQ. The CDR3 loop is CASSSSPGLRTNENLFF.

V is TRBV5-1 and J is TRBJ1-3. The CDR3 sequence is 15 residues long. CDR1 and CDR2 (germline): SGHRS, YFSETQ. CDR3 loop: CASSLARHSGNTIYF. The complete variable domain, with remaining parts taken from reference TRBV5-1 and TRBJ1-3, reads KAGVTQTPRYLIKTRGQQVTLSCSPISGHRSVSWYQQTPGQGLQFLFEYFSETQRNKGNFPGRFSGRQFSNSRSEMNVSTLELGDSALYLCASSLARHSGNTIYFGEGSWLTVV.

The chain recombines TRBV6-2 or TRBV6-3 with TRBJ1-1; lacking DNA, the TRBD1 call made by TCRdb goes unchecked. CDR3 length equals 16 residues. Germline CDR1 MNHEY, CDR2 SVGEGT. CDR3 sequence reads: CASRPAAGFGGTEAFF.

The rearrangement links TRBV12-5 to TRBJ1-1; TCRdb designates TRBD1, a call that cannot be tested without DNA. In germline, CDR1 is LGHNT, CDR2 FRNRAP. The CDR3 is 13 residues long. CDR3 protein: CASGRDRRTEAFF.

The J gene is TRBJ1-3, the V gene TRBV6-5. Germline V lookup: CDR1 MNHEY, CDR2 SVGAGI. The CDR3 spans 15 residues. The CDR3 is CASTPSENSGNTIYF.

The chain uses TRBV19 and TRBJ2-2. CDR1 and CDR2 (germline): LNHDA, SQIVND (reference sequence). This CDR3 contains 14 residues. CDR3 in amino acids: CASSISPNTGELFF.

This chain uses TRBV24-1 with TRBJ2-3. The germline gives CDR1 KGHDR, CDR2 SFDVKD. The CDR3 has 14 residues. CDR3 loop: CATSDFVNTDTQYF.

The chain uses TRBV6-1 and TRBJ2-1; TCRdb names TRBD2, which stays unverified in the absence of DNA. This CDR3 is 14 amino acids long. Germline V lookup: CDR1 MNHNS, CDR2 SASEGT. The CDR3 spells CASSPSLATNEQFF.

The chain is built from TRBV6-1 and TRBJ2-7; TCRdb's D call of TRBD1 is untestable without DNA. Germline V gives CDR1 MNHNS, CDR2 SASEGT. The CDR3 totals 14 residues. CDR3: CASRPGTGPFEQYF.

The chain links TRBV20-1 to TRBJ1-4. The CDR3 is 13 amino acids. Germline CDR1 is DFQATT and CDR2 is SNEGSKA (reference sequence). The CDR3 protein is CSARPNGDEKLFF.

The chain links TRBV20-1 to TRBJ2-2; TCRdb's D call of TRBD1 is untestable without DNA. The CDR3 has 16 residues. CDR1 DFQATT and CDR2 SNEGSKA come from the germline V gene (reference sequence). CDR3: CSAIDRQGMNTGELFF.

The rearrangement joins TRBV11-1 to TRBJ2-6; TCRdb's D gene call, TRBD2, goes unchecked for lack of DNA. The CDR3 is 19 residues long. Germline CDR1 and CDR2: SGHAT and FQDESV (reference sequence). CDR3 in amino acids: CASSFKRGVTSPGANVLTF.

The chain uses TRBV24-1 and TRBJ1-2. The CDR3 length is 11 residues. The germline V gene encodes CDR1 KGHDR and CDR2 SFDVKD. CDR3 residues: CAVSDNYGYTF.